The sequence of this T cell receptor (beta chain) was determined in a study of graft-versus-host responses after intestinal transplantation. Germline CDR1 MNHNS, CDR2 SASEGT. The CDR3 has 13 amino acids. With 4 bases clipped from V and 5 bases from J, the junction kept 4 bases outside the gene matches. Only a few counts were recorded for this clone. Its target is unknown. The method was immunoSEQ multiplex PCR; TCRdb's version includes in-frame clones alone and lacks a portion of them. Here the sample spans about 120,000 clones, less than 95% being singletons. This specimen was unstimulated CD4+ T cells sorted from spleen or lymph node cells, taken before intestinal transplant. The chain has TRBV6-1 and TRBJ2-7; 8 nucleotides align to TRBD2. This TCR was sampled from a human donor who received an intestinal transplant. Here the CDR3 DNA reads TGTGCCAGCAGTGTAGAGCGGGAGAACGAGCAGTACTTC. This translates into CASSVERENEQYF.